A selection of T cell receptor beta chains follows, all from one sample in a study of cytomegalovirus exposure and HLA in healthy donors. Method: immunoSEQ multiplex PCR; TCRdb's copy keeps in-frame clones and lacks some. In all, the sample yields around 77,000 clones. Sequenced material: PBMCs. The receptors originated from a man aged 50 to 59 in good health and CMV-seropositive. Each CDR3 is given with its conserved first and last residue. Each record gives: V gene, D gene, J gene, CDR3 DNA, CDR3 protein. D genes are given only for firm matches.

TRBV30,TRBD1,TRBJ2-3,TGTGCCTGGAGTGGGAATATGAAGGACAGGGGGCTAACAGATACGCAGTATTTT,CAWSGNMKDRGLTDTQYF
TRBV9,.,TRBJ2-5,TGTGCCAGCAGCGCAGGGGACGTCGAGACCCAGTACTTC,CASSAGDVETQYF
TRBV7-9,.,TRBJ1-1,TGTGCCAGCAGCTTAAACCCCGGAGACTGGTTGAACACTGAAGCTTTCTTT,CASSLNPGDWLNTEAFF
TRBV4-1,.,TRBJ1-1,TGCGCCAGCAGCCTAGAAACAGGGATTTACACTGAAGCTTTCTTT,CASSLETGIYTEAFF
TRBV5-1,.,TRBJ1-1,TGCGCCAGCAGCCCCCCCTTAAGACAGATGAAATACACTGAAGCTTTCTTT,CASSPPLRQMKYTEAFF
TRBV11-2,.,TRBJ2-7,TGTGCCAGCAGCTTAGGACAGTTATACGAGCAGTACTTC,CASSLGQLYEQYF
TRBV4-1,.,TRBJ2-1,TGCGCCAGCAGCCAAGAACGCCCGGGAGTACGAGGGTACAATGAGCAGTTCTTC,CASSQERPGVRGYNEQFF
TRBV19,.,TRBJ1-2,TGTGCCAGTTCCCAGACAGGAACCTATGGCTACACCTTC,CASSQTGTYGYTF
TRBV5-1,TRBD1,TRBJ2-1,TGCGCCAGCAGCAAGGGGACAGGGGAAGTCAATGAGCAGTTCTTC,CASSKGTGEVNEQFF
TRBV6-1,TRBD1,TRBJ1-1,TGTGCCAGCAGTAGAGACAGGGGGCAAGGCACTGAAGCTTTCTTT,CASSRDRGQGTEAFF
TRBV5-6,TRBD1,TRBJ2-5,TGTGCCAGCAGCTCAGCTTTCGGACAGGACTACCAAGAGACCCAGTACTTC,CASSSAFGQDYQETQYF
TRBV5-1,TRBD2,TRBJ2-3,TGCGCCAGCAGCTTGGTTGGCGGGAGAGAGTACACGCAGTATTTT,CASSLVGGREYTQYF
TRBV7-2,.,TRBJ2-7,TGTGCCAGCAGCTTACTAGAATGGGGGCGCTCCTACGAGCAGTACTTC,CASSLLEWGRSYEQYF
TRBV6-1,TRBD1,TRBJ1-1,TGTGCCAGCAGTGAAAGGGGACAGGGGATTGGAGGAAGGACTGAAGCTTTCTTT,CASSERGQGIGGRTEAFF
TRBV21-1,.,TRBJ2-1,TGTGCCAGCAGCAAGGGGTACAGGGGATCTGATGAGCAGTTCTTC,CASSKGYRGSDEQFF
TRBV5-1,TRBD2,TRBJ2-1,TGCGCCAGCAGCTTGGTATGGTGGCGGGAGGGCACCGATGAGCAGTTCTTC,CASSLVWWREGTDEQFF
TRBV20-1,.,TRBJ1-4,TGCAGTGCTGAAGGGGCTGAAAAACTGTTTTTT,CSAEGAEKLFF
TRBV25-1,.,TRBJ2-2,TGTGCCAGCAGTGAATCAGAGACAGCGAACACCGGGGAGCTGTTTTTT,CASSESETANTGELFF
TRBV2,TRBD2,TRBJ2-1,TGTGCCAGCAGTGAAGGGCAATCCACTAGCGGCTCCGACAATGAGCAGTTCTTC,CASSEGQSTSGSDNEQFF
TRBV27,TRBD2,TRBJ2-7,TGTGCCAGCAGTGCTAGCGGGGTTTACGAGCAGTACTTC,CASSASGVYEQYF
TRBV9,TRBD1,TRBJ2-2,TGTGCCAGCAGCTCCCGACAGGGGACCGGGGAGCTGTTTTTT,CASSSRQGTGELFF
TRBV19,TRBD2,TRBJ2-2,TGTGCCAGTAGTCTCACGGGGGGCGGGGAGCTGTTTTTT,CASSLTGGGELFF
TRBV6-1,.,TRBJ1-4,TGTGCCAGCAGCTCGACAAGCCTTAATGAAAAACTGTTTTTT,CASSSTSLNEKLFF
TRBV5-1,.,TRBJ2-5,TGCGCCAGCACCGGAAGTACAGGTGGGGCCGAGACCCAGTACTTC,CASTGSTGGAETQYF
TRBV9,TRBD1,TRBJ2-2,TGTGCCAGCAGCGTAGAGGGGGCTAACACCGGGGAGCTGTTTTTT,CASSVEGANTGELFF
TRBV5-6,.,TRBJ1-2,TGTGCCAGCAGCTTGGGTTGGGGGCGTTTGGATGGCTACACCTTC,CASSLGWGRLDGYTF
TRBV2,.,TRBJ2-7,TGTGCCAGCACAGCGGCATACGAGCAGTACTTC,CASTAAYEQYF
TRBV19,TRBD1,TRBJ1-4,TGTGCCAGTACCCCGGACAGGGTTTCAGTTGAAAAACTGTTTTTT,CASTPDRVSVEKLFF
TRBV19,.,TRBJ1-3,TGTGCCAGTACGCGAGTGAGCTCTGGAAACACCATATATTTT,CASTRVSSGNTIYF
TRBV6-1,TRBD1,TRBJ2-2,TGTGCCAGCAGTGAGCGGGACAGGGGTCCAGCCGGGGAGCTGTTTTTT,CASSERDRGPAGELFF
TRBV7-8,.,TRBJ2-3,TGTGCCAGCAGCTTAGAGGGGGAGGGGGGCACAGATACGCAGTATTTT,CASSLEGEGGTDTQYF